The 3 T cell receptor beta chains presented below share a single source sample, sequenced in a study of monozygotic twins with inflammatory bowel disease. TCRdb reprocessed the 5' RACE reads and reports one entry per CDR3 protein, with no DNA. The sample spans around 410,000 distinct CDR3 sequences; the ten largest clones claim approximately 2.3%. Sequenced sample: blood. These receptor sequences come from a human donor with ulcerative colitis or Crohn's disease, or a healthy co-twin of an affected twin (not recorded which).

The chain uses TRBV5-1 and TRBJ2-2; TCRdb's D gene call, TRBD2, goes unchecked for lack of DNA. Per germline, CDR1 SGHRS and CDR2 YFSETQ. This CDR3 has 17 residues. CDR3 sequence reads: CASSTGSSGSNTGELFF.

The rearrangement links TRBV3-1 to TRBJ1-4; TCRdb picks TRBD1, but there is no DNA to check that call. CDR3 size: 14 residues. Germline V gene lookup returns CDR1 LGHDT and CDR2 YNNKEL (reference sequence). The CDR3 loop is CASSLGTATEKLFF.

The V gene is TRBV12-3 or TRBV12-4, the J gene TRBJ1-5; the D call of TRBD1 rests on TCRdb alone, since no DNA is present to check it. The CDR3 is 15 residues long. This CDR3 reads CASSLSGTGNQPQHF.